Below, 18 T cell receptor beta chains from the same sample are listed, as sequenced in a study of T cell responses to AZD1222 COVID-19 vaccine (dated by TCRdb to the early 2020s). The time point label, as the study defines it: baseline before first vaccination. Library method: the immunoSEQ multiplex PCR assay. This is the immuneACCESS table as TCRdb keeps it, with only in-frame sequences that have V and J called. A part of the clones is gone; compared with another copy, unresolved V genes explain less than half, and the rest is unexplained. This sample lists around 100,000 clones; around nine tenths were detected once. The ten largest account for about 3% of the sample. The source material was peripheral blood, sampled on day 0 of AZD1222 vaccination. The receptor set was obtained from an adult in good health.

The rearrangement joins TRBV15 to TRBJ2-2; D possibly corresponds to TRBD1 (6 bases). Trimming removed 0 bases from V and 4 bases from J, with 18 bases in between. The CDR3 length is 18 residues. Germline V gives CDR1 LNHNV, CDR2 YYDKDF (reference sequence). DNA for the CDR3: TGTGCCACCAGCAGAGATCGCATATCGGGACACCTCACCGGGGAGCTGTTTTTT. Translating gives CATSRDRISGHLTGELFF.

The chain recombines TRBV7-2 with TRBJ1-1; 10 bases line up with TRBD1. J was trimmed by 12 bases and V by 6 bases; bases with no gene match: 19. The CDR3 runs 16 residues. Germline V gene lookup returns CDR1 SGHTA and CDR2 FQGNSA. In DNA, the CDR3 is TGTGCCAGCAGTTCCTCTCATATGACAGGGGGCGATTCGCCTTTCTTT. Its protein is CASSSSHMTGGDSPFF.

This clone has only a few counts. As DNA, the CDR3 is TGTGCCAGCGCACGACAGGGGGGCAATGAAAAACTGTTTTTT. Protein product: CASARQGGNEKLFF. The chain is built from TRBV27 and TRBJ1-4; the match to TRBD1 covers 9 bases. J was trimmed by 5 bases and V by 8 bases; bases with no gene match: 6. Germline values: CDR1 MNHEY, CDR2 SMNVEV (reference sequence). The CDR3 spans 14 residues.

Note on this clone: The sample has other DNA sequences that encode this CDR3 too. The chain combines TRBV18 with TRBJ2-5; no clear D gene. Germline V gives CDR1 KGHSH, CDR2 LQKENI. Trimming pared 2 bases from V and 4 bases from J, leaving 2 bases between. There are 11 residues in the CDR3. The CDR3 nucleotides read TGTGCCAGCTCACCAGGAGAGACCCAGTACTTC. Amino acid sequence: CASSPGETQYF.

This chain links TRBV29-1 with TRBJ1-6, with D maybe TRBD1 (6 bases). The germline CDR1 and CDR2 sequences are SQVTM and ANQGSEA. V gave up 3 bases and J gave up 9 bases, with 15 bases separating them. This CDR3 comprises 14 residues. In nucleotides, the CDR3 is TGCAGCGTTGAGTTGGGGGGCGTTGGTTCACCCCTCCACTTT. Translation gives CSVELGGVGSPLHF.

The V gene is TRBV9, the J gene TRBJ2-3, with D tentatively TRBD2 (7 bases). The CDR3 runs to 15 residues. V gave up 3 bases and J gave up 5 bases, with 16 bases separating them. Germline loops: CDR1 SGDLS, CDR2 YYNGEE. CDR3 loop: CASSAEGGAIDTQYF. Written as DNA, the CDR3 is TGTGCCAGCAGCGCCGAGGGGGGGGCGATAGATACGCAGTATTTT.

The chain recombines TRBV7-9 with TRBJ1-2, with 9 bases that match TRBD1. The CDR3 contains 13 residues. Trimming at V came to 5 bases and at J to 6 bases, leaving 4 bases not matched to a gene. Germline-derived CDR1 and CDR2 are SEHNR and FQNEAQ (reference sequence). The DNA of the CDR3 is TGTGCCAGCAGCCTAGGGGACAGGGATGGCTACACCTTC. It specifies CASSLGDRDGYTF. Full variable domain (missing parts from reference TRBV7-9 and TRBJ1-2): DTGVSQNPRHKITKRGQNVTFRCDPISEHNRLYWYRQTLGQGPEFLTYFQNEAQLEKSRLLSDRFSAERPKGSFSTLEIQRTEQGDSAMYLCASSLGDRDGYTFGSGTRLTVV.

The chain combines TRBV18 with TRBJ1-2; TRBD1 might be the D (5 bases). The CDR3 runs to 16 residues. CDR1 is KGHSH and CDR2 is LQKENI in the germline V gene. Trimming took off 3 bases at V and 2 bases at J, with 16 bases between the two ends. This CDR3 reads CASSPRASGKNYGYTF. DNA of the CDR3: TGTGCCAGCTCACCTCGCGCTTCAGGGAAGAACTATGGCTACACCTTC. The full variable domain, its missing parts supplied by reference TRBV18 and TRBJ1-2, is NAGVMQNPRHLVRRRGQEARLRCSPMKGHSHVYWYRQLPEEGLKFMVYLQKENIIDESGMPKERFSAEFPKEGPSILRIQQVVRGDSAAYFCASSPRASGKNYGYTFGSGTRLTVV.

This clone has more than one count but fewer than ten. The rearrangement links TRBV7-8 to TRBJ2-3; tentatively, D is TRBD2 (5 bases). Trimming removed 2 bases at V and 0 bases at J, with 18 bases between. The V gene's germline CDR1 is SGHVS and CDR2 FQNEAQ. The CDR3 runs 18 residues. CDR3: CASSLSLALGPSTDTQYF. The CDR3 nucleotides read TGTGCCAGCAGCTTAAGTCTTGCACTAGGACCTAGCACAGATACGCAGTATTTT.

As to this clone: One end of the junction is discordant with germline, which a read error may explain. This rearrangement joins TRBV7-7 to TRBJ2-5, with D hard to call. Germline V gives CDR1 SSHAT, CDR2 FNYEAQ (reference sequence). This CDR3 is 14 amino acids long. The DNA for the CDR3 is TGTGCTAGCAGCCCATCCGGCCCCCCGGAGACCCAGTACTTC. Residues: CASSPSGPPETQYF.

The chain has TRBV5-6 and TRBJ2-1; a weak D match, TRBD2 (5 bases). The CDR3 loop spans 15 amino acids. V gave up 2 bases and J gave up 9 bases, with 18 bases separating them. Germline V gene data show CDR1 as SGHDT and CDR2 as YYEEEE. In DNA form, the CDR3 reads TGTGCCAGCAGCTTCGGAGGCGACCCACGGGGTGAGCAGTTCTTC. Translated: CASSFGGDPRGEQFF.

The chain employs TRBV14 and TRBJ1-1, with 7 bases fitting TRBD1. The V segment lost 5 bases and the J segment 4 bases; nucleotides outside the gene matches: 16. Per germline, CDR1 SGHDN and CDR2 FVKESK. The CDR3 totals 17 residues. For the CDR3, the DNA is TGTGCCAGCAGCATGAACAGGGGCAGGCCGGGGAGCACTGAAGCTTTCTTT. Amino acid sequence: CASSMNRGRPGSTEAFF. Variable domain in full (rest from reference TRBV14 and TRBJ1-1): EAGVTQFPSHSVIEKGQTVTLRCDPISGHDNLYWYRRVMGKEIKFLLHFVKESKQDESGMPNNRFLAERTGGTYSTLKVQPAELEDSGVYFCASSMNRGRPGSTEAFFGQGTRLTVV.

This chain uses TRBV12-3 or TRBV12-4 with TRBJ1-1; TRBD1 matches 7 bases. V lost 5 bases, J lost 6 bases, and 0 bases stayed unmatched. The length of the CDR3 is 11 residues. This CDR3 is CASSTGAEAFF. The CDR3 bases are TGTGCCAGCAGTACAGGGGCTGAAGCTTTCTTT.

Comments on this clone: Within the sample, other DNA sequences also encode this same CDR3. This chain uses TRBV2 with TRBJ2-1, with 8 bases fitting TRBD1. J gave up 1 base and V 8 bases, and 4 bases lay outside the gene matches. This CDR3 is built from 14 residues. Germline V gene data show CDR1 as SNHLY and CDR2 as FYNNEI. DNA for the CDR3: TGTGCCAGCTCCGACAGGGGATCCTACAATGAGCAGTTCTTC. Protein: CASSDRGSYNEQFF. Based on the CDR3 plus reference TRBV2 and TRBJ2-1, the full variable domain is EPEVTQTPSHQVTQMGQEVILRCVPISNHLYFYWYRQILGQKVEFLVSFYNNEISEKSEIFDDQFSVERPDGSNFTLKIRSTKLEDSAMYFCASSDRGSYNEQFFGPGTRLTVL.

This clone was seen just once. This sequence joins TRBV6-6 and TRBJ1-5; 7 bases fit TRBD1. With V trimmed by 6 bases and J by 2 bases, 4 bases remained unmatched. The CDR3 is 14 residues long. CDR1 MNHNY and CDR2 SVGAGI come from the germline V gene (reference sequence). In DNA, the CDR3 is TGTGCCAGCAGAGAAGACAGGGGCAATCAGCCCCAGCATTTT. It is translated as CASREDRGNQPQHF.

The rearrangement uses TRBV30 and TRBJ2-7; 9 bases agree with TRBD2. The germline V gene has CDR1 GTSNPN and CDR2 SVGIG (reference sequence). The CDR3 totals 15 residues. V shed 2 bases and J 3 bases; nucleotides not matched to a gene: 8. The CDR3 DNA follows: TGTGCCTGGAGTACGGGACTAGCAGGCGACTACGAGCAGTACGTC. Protein: CAWSTGLAGDYEQYV.

This clone was counted between two and nine times. This chain connects TRBV6-1 to TRBJ1-5; D is ambiguous. Germline V lookup: CDR1 MNHNS, CDR2 SASEGT. The CDR3 loop spans 13 amino acids. V was trimmed by 3 bases and J by 5 bases, leaving 8 bases between them. Here the CDR3 DNA reads TGTGCCAGCAGTGATGTCTTTGATCAGCCCCAGCATTTT. It specifies CASSDVFDQPQHF.

This clone was counted once. The chain is built from TRBV5-1 and TRBJ1-6; D gene ambiguous. Trimming took off 5 bases at V and 16 bases at J, with 22 bases between the two ends. The CDR3 has 14 residues. Germline values: CDR1 SGHRS, CDR2 YFSETQ. The CDR3 is CASRSDHSERALHF. In DNA, the CDR3 is TGCGCCAGCAGATCGGACCACAGCGAACGAGCGCTCCACTTT.